Each of the 18 T cell receptor beta chains below was sequenced from the same sample in a study of CD8 T cells in Susac syndrome. When the RNA was reverse transcribed, random hexamers were used with an input of about 0.5 to 1 ug. TCRdb called the immunoSEQ multiplex PCR reads again in MiXCR, with one record for every CDR3 protein. Found here are 200,000 to 250,000 distinct CDR3 sequences, roughly 93% of them singletons; the top ten hold 0.15% to 0.2%. Sequenced sample: CD4+ T cells from PBMCs. The receptors were gathered from a human donor with Susac syndrome.

The chain uses TRBV20-1 and TRBJ1-1; 9 nucleotides agree with TRBD1. Germline V gene sequence: CDR1 DFQATT, CDR2 SNEGSKA (reference sequence). V was pared by 1 base and J by 5 bases, with 8 bases of the junction left unmatched. The CDR3 covers 15 residues. The CDR3 nucleotides read TGCAGTGCTAGAGGACAGGGGGTTTCGAAGACTGAAGCTTTCTTT. This encodes CSARGQGVSKTEAFF.

The gene calls are TRBV2 and TRBJ2-7; D gene uncertain. Germline V lookup: CDR1 SNHLY, CDR2 FYNNEI. The CDR3 is made up of 11 amino acids. V lost 4 bases, J lost 2 bases, and 3 bases lay in between. This CDR3 is CASSVTYEQYF. In DNA, the CDR3 is TGTGCCAGCAGTGTCACCTACGAGCAGTACTTC.

The chain combines TRBV19 with TRBJ1-1, with D perhaps matching TRBD1 (5 bases). CDR1 LNHDA and CDR2 SQIVND come from the germline V gene (reference sequence). V lost 2 bases and J lost 1, with 14 bases in between. CDR3 size: 16 residues. Written as DNA, the CDR3 is TGTGCCAGTAGTATAATAGCGGGGGGAGCGAACACTGAAGCTTTCTTT. Its protein product is CASSIIAGGANTEAFF.

The chain links TRBV4-1 to TRBJ2-5; D unresolved. Trimming took off 1 base at V and 5 bases at J, with 11 bases between the two ends. Germline V gives CDR1 MGHRA, CDR2 YSYEKL. The CDR3 runs 14 residues. The CDR3 region is CASSQVGWGETQYF. The CDR3 nucleotides read TGCGCCAGCAGCCAAGTAGGTTGGGGTGAGACCCAGTACTTC.

J is TRBJ2-7 and V is TRBV20-1, with a possible D match to TRBD1 (6 bases). The CDR3 consists of 13 residues. V lost 2 bases and J lost 5, with 13 bases in between. Germline-derived CDR1 and CDR2 are DFQATT and SNEGSKA (reference sequence). CDR3: CSARPDRGHEQYF. CDR3 coding DNA: TGCAGTGCTAGACCGGACAGAGGCCACGAGCAGTACTTC.

CDR3 sequence: CASSQDIGTDTQYF. The CDR3 region has the DNA TGCGCCAGCAGCCAAGATATCGGGACAGATACGCAGTATTTT. The chain uses TRBV4-3 and TRBJ2-3; D gene ambiguous. Per germline, CDR1 LGHNA and CDR2 YSLEER. The CDR3 is 14 residues long. Trimming stripped 0 bases from V and 3 bases from J, with 7 bases between.

V is TRBV14 and J is TRBJ1-1; D call uncertain. The CDR3 spans 14 residues. V lost 3 bases and J 1 base, leaving 9 bases between the germline ends. Germline lookup yields CDR1 SGHDN and CDR2 FVKESK. The CDR3 protein is CASSQGKGNTEAFF. In DNA form, the CDR3 reads TGTGCCAGCAGCCAGGGGAAGGGGAACACTGAAGCTTTCTTT.

The genes are TRBV14 and TRBJ1-3; D ambiguous. The CDR3 length is 13 residues. Germline V CDR1 and CDR2: SGHDN, FVKESK. V lost 1 base, J lost 0 bases, and 1 base lay in between. The CDR3 protein is CASSQGSGNTIYF. CDR3 DNA sequence: TGTGCCAGCAGCCAAGGCTCTGGAAACACCATATATTTT. Full variable domain (remainder filled in from reference TRBV14 and TRBJ1-3): EAGVTQFPSHSVIEKGQTVTLRCDPISGHDNLYWYRRVMGKEIKFLLHFVKESKQDESGMPNNRFLAERTGGTYSTLKVQPAELEDSGVYFCASSQGSGNTIYFGEGSWLTVV.

The chain is built from TRBV9 and TRBJ2-3, with 7 positions matching TRBD2. The CDR3 has 15 residues. Germline V CDR1 and CDR2: SGDLS, YYNGEE. The trim removed 4 bases at V and 2 bases at J, leaving 7 bases unmatched. Here the CDR3 reads CASSPRDYTTDTQYF. CDR3 coding DNA: TGTGCCAGCAGCCCCCGGGACTACACCACAGATACGCAGTATTTT.

The chain links TRBV7-8 to TRBJ1-4; the match to TRBD1 covers 9 bases. The trim removed 3 bases at V and 8 bases at J, leaving 7 bases unmatched. The CDR3 is 15 amino acids. Looked up from germline, CDR1 is SGHVS and CDR2 is FQNEAQ. CDR3 bases: TGTGCCAGCAGCTTTTACGGGACAGGGTTGGAAAAACTGTTTTTT. The encoded protein is CASSFYGTGLEKLFF. The full variable domain, in which reference TRBV7-8 and TRBJ1-4 provide the parts outside the CDR3, is GAGVSQSPRYKVAKRGQDVALRCDPISGHVSLFWYQQALGQGPEFLTYFQNEAQLDKSGLPSDRFFAERPEGSVSTLKIQRTQQEDSAVYLCASSFYGTGLEKLFFGSGTQLSVL.

This chain joins TRBV5-1 and TRBJ2-7; 9 bases match TRBD1. Unmatched junction bases numbered 8, after V lost 4 bases and J lost 0 bases. CDR1 SGHRS and CDR2 YFSETQ come from the germline V gene. There are 16 residues in the CDR3. Here the CDR3 reads CASSIVGTGFSYEQYF. In DNA, the CDR3 is TGCGCCAGCAGCATTGTCGGGACAGGGTTCTCCTACGAGCAGTACTTC.

The chain employs TRBV12-5 and TRBJ1-1; D may be TRBD1 (5 bases). The germline gives CDR1 LGHNT, CDR2 FRNRAP. V dropped 1 base and J dropped 1 base, with 16 bases sitting between them. This CDR3 has 17 residues. CDR3 sequence reads: CASGLATGTDENTEAFF. CDR3 nucleotide sequence: TGTGCTAGTGGTTTGGCGACCGGGACGGACGAGAACACTGAAGCTTTCTTT.

The genes are TRBV15 and TRBJ1-6, with D maybe TRBD1 (6 bases). The CDR3 loop spans 18 amino acids. Trimming removed 5 bases at V and 3 bases at J, with 20 bases between. Germline CDR1 LNHNV, CDR2 YYDKDF (reference sequence). CDR3 nucleotide sequence: TGTGCCACCAGCCCCAACAACGTCCGGGACAACTATAATTCACCCCTCCACTTT. This codes for CATSPNNVRDNYNSPLHF.

The V call is TRBV7-8, the J call TRBJ1-2, with TRBD1 identical over 8 bases. The length of the CDR3 is 15 residues. V shed 5 bases and J 3 bases; nucleotides not matched to a gene: 8. The germline CDR1 and CDR2 sequences are SGHVS and FQNEAQ. This CDR3 is CASSPRGPTDYGYTF. Here the CDR3 DNA reads TGTGCCAGCAGCCCCAGGGGGCCCACCGACTATGGCTACACCTTC.

The chain recombines TRBV7-2 with TRBJ2-5; no reliable D call. The germline gives CDR1 SGHTA, CDR2 FQGNSA. The V gene lost 4 bases and the J gene lost 5 bases, with 5 bases spanning the gap. The CDR3 is 11 amino acids. The CDR3 loop is CASSSFETQYF. The CDR3 nucleotides read TGTGCCAGCAGCTCCTTCGAGACCCAGTACTTC.

The V and J genes are TRBV4-2 and TRBJ1-3; TRBD1 aligns across 7 bases. The length of the CDR3 is 16 residues. Germline values: CDR1 LGHNA, CDR2 YNFKEQ. J lost 2 bases, V lost 4 bases, and 8 bases had no gene match. CDR3 loop: CASSLGQAGAGNTIYF. The CDR3, as DNA: TGTGCCAGCAGCCTCGGACAGGCGGGGGCTGGAAACACCATATATTTT.

The V and J genes are TRBV7-2 and TRBJ2-7, with a weak D call TRBD1 (6 bases). CDR3 length equals 15 residues. Germline-derived CDR1 and CDR2 are SGHTA and FQGNSA. The V and J ends lost 4 bases and 0 bases respectively, with 13 bases between them. This CDR3 is CASSSGTPNSYEQYF. In DNA form, the CDR3 reads TGTGCCAGCAGCTCTGGGACACCTAACTCCTACGAGCAGTACTTC.

V and J are TRBV12-3 or TRBV12-4 and TRBJ2-6; 8 positions match TRBD1. The CDR3 has 16 amino acids. Trimming cost V 8 bases and J 2 bases; bases outside gene matches: 8. CDR3 sequence reads: CASPQDRAAGANVLTF. CDR3 nucleotides: TGTGCCAGCCCCCAGGACAGGGCAGCTGGGGCCAACGTCCTGACTTTC.